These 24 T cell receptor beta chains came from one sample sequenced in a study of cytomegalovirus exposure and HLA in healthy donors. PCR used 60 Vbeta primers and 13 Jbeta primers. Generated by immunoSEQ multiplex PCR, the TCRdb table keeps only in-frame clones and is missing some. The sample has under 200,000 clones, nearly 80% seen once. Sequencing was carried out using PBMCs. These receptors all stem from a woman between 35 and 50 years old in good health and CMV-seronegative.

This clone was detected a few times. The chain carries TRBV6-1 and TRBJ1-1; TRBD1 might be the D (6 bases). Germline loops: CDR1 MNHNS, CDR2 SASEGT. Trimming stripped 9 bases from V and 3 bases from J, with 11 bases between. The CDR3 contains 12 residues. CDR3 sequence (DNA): TGTGCCAGTGTTACAGGGTACACTGAAGCTTTCTTT. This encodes CASVTGYTEAFF.

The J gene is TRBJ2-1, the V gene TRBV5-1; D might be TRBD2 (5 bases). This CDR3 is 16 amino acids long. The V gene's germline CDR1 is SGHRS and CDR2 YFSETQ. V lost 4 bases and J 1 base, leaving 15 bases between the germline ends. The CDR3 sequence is CASSPTGSVSYNEQFF. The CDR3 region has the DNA TGCGCCAGCAGCCCCACTGGGAGTGTATCCTACAATGAGCAGTTCTTC.

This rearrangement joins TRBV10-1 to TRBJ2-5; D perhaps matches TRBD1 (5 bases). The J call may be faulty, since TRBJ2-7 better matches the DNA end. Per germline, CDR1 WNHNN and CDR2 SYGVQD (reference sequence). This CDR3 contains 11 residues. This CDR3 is CASSPGYEQYF. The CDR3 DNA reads TGCGCCAGCAGTCCAGGGTACGAGCAGTACTTC.

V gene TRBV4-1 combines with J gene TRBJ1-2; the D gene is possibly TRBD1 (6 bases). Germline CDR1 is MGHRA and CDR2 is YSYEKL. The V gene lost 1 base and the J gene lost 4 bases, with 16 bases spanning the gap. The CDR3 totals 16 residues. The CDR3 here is CASSQGSGGVVYGYTF. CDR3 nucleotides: TGCGCCAGCAGCCAAGGATCGGGGGGCGTCGTCTATGGCTACACCTTC.

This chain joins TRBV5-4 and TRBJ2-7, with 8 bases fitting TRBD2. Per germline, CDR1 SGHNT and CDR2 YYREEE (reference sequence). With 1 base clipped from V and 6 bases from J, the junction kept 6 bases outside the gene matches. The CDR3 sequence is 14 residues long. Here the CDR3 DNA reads TGTGCCAGCAGCTTGCCGGGGGGGCCGGGCGAGCAGTACTTC. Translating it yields CASSLPGGPGEQYF.

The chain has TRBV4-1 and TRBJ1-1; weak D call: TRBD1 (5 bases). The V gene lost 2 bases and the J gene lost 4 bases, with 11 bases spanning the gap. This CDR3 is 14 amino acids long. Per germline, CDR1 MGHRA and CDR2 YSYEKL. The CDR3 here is CASSQQQVSTEAFF. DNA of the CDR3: TGCGCCAGCAGCCAACAACAGGTTTCCACTGAAGCTTTCTTT.

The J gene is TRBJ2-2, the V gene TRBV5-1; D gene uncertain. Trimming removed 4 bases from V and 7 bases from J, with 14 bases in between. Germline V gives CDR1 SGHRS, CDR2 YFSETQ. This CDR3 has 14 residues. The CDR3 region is CASSPGNAGGELFF. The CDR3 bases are TGCGCCAGCAGCCCAGGTAACGCTGGCGGGGAGCTGTTTTTT.

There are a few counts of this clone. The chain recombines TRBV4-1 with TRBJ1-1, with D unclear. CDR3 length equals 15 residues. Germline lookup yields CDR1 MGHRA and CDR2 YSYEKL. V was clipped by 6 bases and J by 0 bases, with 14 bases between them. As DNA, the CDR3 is TGCGCCAGCAGTGACACCCCCGGCATGAACACTGAAGCTTTCTTT. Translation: CASSDTPGMNTEAFF.

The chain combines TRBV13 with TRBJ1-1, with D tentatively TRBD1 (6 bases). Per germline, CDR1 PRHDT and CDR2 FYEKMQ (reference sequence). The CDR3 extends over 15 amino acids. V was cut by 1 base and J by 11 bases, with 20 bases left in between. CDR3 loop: CASSLERGGLPGAFF. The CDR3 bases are TGTGCCAGCAGCTTAGAGAGGGGGGGCCTCCCTGGGGCTTTCTTT. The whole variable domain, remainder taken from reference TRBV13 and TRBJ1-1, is AAGVIQSPRHLIKEKRETATLKCYPIPRHDTVYWYQQGPGQDPQFLISFYEKMQSDKGSIPDRFSAQQFSDYHSELNMSSLELGDSALYFCASSLERGGLPGAFFGQGTRLTVV.

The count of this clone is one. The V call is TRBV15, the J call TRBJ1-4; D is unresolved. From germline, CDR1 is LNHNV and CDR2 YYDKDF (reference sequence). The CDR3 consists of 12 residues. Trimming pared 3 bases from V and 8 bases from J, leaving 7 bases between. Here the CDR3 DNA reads TGTGCCACCAGCAGGAGACAAGAAAAACTGTTTTTT. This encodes CATSRRQEKLFF.

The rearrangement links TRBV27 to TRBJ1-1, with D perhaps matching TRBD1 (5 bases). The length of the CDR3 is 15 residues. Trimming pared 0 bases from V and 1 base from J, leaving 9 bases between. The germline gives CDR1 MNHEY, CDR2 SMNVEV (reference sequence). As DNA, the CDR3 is TGTGCCAGCAGTTTATCAAGGGGAGGGAACACTGAAGCTTTCTTT. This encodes CASSLSRGGNTEAFF.

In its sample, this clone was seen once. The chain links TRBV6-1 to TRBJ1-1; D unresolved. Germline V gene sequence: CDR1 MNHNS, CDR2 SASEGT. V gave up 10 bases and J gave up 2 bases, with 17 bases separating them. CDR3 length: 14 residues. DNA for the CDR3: TGTGCCATCACCGAGGGCAGCCTAAACACTGAAGCTTTCTTT. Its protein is CAITEGSLNTEAFF.

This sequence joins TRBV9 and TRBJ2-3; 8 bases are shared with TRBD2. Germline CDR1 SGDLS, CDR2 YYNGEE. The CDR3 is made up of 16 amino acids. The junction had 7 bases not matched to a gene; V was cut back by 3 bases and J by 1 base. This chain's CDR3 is CASSAVTSGGTDTQYF. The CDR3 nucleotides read TGTGCCAGCAGCGCTGTCACTAGCGGTGGCACAGATACGCAGTATTTT.

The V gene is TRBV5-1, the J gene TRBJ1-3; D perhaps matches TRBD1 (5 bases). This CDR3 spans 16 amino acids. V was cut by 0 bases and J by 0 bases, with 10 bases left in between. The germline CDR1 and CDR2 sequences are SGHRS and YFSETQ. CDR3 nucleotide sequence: TGCGCCAGCAGCTTGGGGGGCCGGAGCTCTGGAAACACCATATATTTT. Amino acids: CASSLGGRSSGNTIYF.

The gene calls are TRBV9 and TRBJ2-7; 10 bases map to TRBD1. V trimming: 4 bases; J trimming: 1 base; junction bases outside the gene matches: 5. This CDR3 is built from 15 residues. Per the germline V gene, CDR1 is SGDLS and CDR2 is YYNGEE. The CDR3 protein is CASSYGTGESYEQYF. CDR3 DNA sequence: TGTGCCAGCAGCTACGGGACAGGGGAGTCCTACGAGCAGTACTTC.

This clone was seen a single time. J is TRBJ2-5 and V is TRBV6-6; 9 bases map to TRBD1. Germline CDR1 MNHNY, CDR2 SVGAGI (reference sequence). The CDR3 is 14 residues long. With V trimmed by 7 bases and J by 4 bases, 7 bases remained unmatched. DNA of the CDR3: TGTGCCAGCAAAGATACAGGGGGCCGAGAGACCCAGTACTTC. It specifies CASKDTGGRETQYF.

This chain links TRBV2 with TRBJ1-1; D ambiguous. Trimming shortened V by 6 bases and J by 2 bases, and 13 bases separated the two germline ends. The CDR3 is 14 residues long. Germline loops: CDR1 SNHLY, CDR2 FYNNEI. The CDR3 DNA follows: TGTGCCAGCAGCCCTTTGAGCCTAAACACTGAAGCTTTCTTT. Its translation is CASSPLSLNTEAFF.

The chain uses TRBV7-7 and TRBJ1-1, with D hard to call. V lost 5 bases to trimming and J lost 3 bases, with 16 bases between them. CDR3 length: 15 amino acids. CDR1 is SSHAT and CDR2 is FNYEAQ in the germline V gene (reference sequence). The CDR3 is CASSPPEGMDTEAFF. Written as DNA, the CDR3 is TGTGCCAGCAGCCCCCCCGAGGGCATGGACACTGAAGCTTTCTTT.

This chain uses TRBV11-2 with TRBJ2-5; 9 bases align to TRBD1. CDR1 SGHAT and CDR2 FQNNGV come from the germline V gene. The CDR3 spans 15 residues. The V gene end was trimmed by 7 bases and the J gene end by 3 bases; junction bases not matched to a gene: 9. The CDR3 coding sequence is TGTGCCAGCACCTTTATTGGGACAGGGAAAGAGACCCAGTACTTC. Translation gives CASTFIGTGKETQYF.

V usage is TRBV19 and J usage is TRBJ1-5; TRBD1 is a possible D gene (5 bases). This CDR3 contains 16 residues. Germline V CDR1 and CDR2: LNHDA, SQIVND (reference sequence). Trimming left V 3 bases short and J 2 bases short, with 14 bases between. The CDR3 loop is CASSMTSQGRNQPQHF. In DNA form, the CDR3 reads TGTGCCAGTAGTATGACTAGTCAGGGTCGCAATCAGCCCCAGCATTTT.

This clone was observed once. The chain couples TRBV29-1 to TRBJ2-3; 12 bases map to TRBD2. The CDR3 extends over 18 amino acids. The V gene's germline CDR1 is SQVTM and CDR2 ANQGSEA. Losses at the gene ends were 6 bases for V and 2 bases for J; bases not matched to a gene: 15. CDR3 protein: CSVARTSGATIVTDTQYF. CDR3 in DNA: TGCAGCGTCGCGAGGACTAGCGGGGCCACAATTGTCACAGATACGCAGTATTTT.

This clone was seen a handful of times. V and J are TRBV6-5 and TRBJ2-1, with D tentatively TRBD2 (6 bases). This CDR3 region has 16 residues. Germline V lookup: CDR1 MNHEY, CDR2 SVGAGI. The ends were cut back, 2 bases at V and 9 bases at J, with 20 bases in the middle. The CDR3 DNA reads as TGTGCCAGCAGTTACCACCCGGGACTTTACAACGGTGAGCAGTTCTTC. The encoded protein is CASSYHPGLYNGEQFF.

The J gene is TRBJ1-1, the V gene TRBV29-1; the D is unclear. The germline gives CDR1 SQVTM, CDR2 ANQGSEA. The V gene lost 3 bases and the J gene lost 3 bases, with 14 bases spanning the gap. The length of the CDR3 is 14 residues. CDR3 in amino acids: CSVESRKVYTEAFF. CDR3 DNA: TGCAGCGTTGAGTCGAGGAAGGTTTACACTGAAGCTTTCTTT.

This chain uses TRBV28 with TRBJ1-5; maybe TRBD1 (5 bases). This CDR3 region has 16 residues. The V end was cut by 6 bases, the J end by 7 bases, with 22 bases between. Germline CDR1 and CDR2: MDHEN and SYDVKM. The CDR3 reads CASSPPPGSEGQPQHF. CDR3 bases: TGTGCCAGCAGCCCCCCCCCAGGGTCGGAAGGGCAGCCCCAGCATTTT.